The clone carrying this T cell receptor (beta chain) came up once. Assay: immunoSEQ multiplex PCR; the TCRdb copy retains only in-frame clones and omits some. The data contain a few hundred thousand clones, approximately 84% of them singletons. This specimen comes from a study of blood T cell repertoires in COVID-19. About the research overall: Sites across the United States, Italy and Spain contributed samples from acute and convalescent COVID-19. Sources were T cells, B-cell-depleted T cells, or PBMCs; the material itself was cDNA or gDNA.

Seattle patient enrollment occurred during active infection, with longitudinal follow-up thereafter. The CDR3 has 14 amino acids. The junction had 5 bases not matched to a gene; V was cut back by 4 bases and J by 4 bases. The germline gives CDR1 MNHEY, CDR2 SVGAGI. The clonotype comes from an older person with COVID-19, enrolled during active disease. The chain is built from TRBV6-5 and TRBJ2-3; 7 bases fit TRBD2. Source material: peripheral blood. The chain's CDR3 is CASSSSGDADTQYF. As DNA, the CDR3 is TGTGCCAGCAGTTCTAGCGGAGACGCAGATACGCAGTATTTT.